This TCR beta chain originates from a study of cytomegalovirus exposure and HLA in healthy donors. Study-wide results and caveats: Reportedly, cytomegalovirus status was diagnosed with high sensitivity and specificity. Most of the TCR beta V segments (in an earlier analysis) were productive either about 90% or about 30% of the time.

Trimming removed 6 bases from V and 0 bases from J, with 6 bases in between. Germline loops: CDR1 SNHLY, CDR2 FYNNEI. This CDR3 is built from 13 residues. It was with 60 Vbeta and 13 Jbeta primers that the PCR ran. Clones were sequenced by immunoSEQ multiplex PCR, and TCRdb holds only the in-frame ones, with some missing. The sample holds approximately 180,000 clones; approximately 80% are singletons and the top ten take roughly 5.2%. As regards this clone: Its target is not known.

This clonotype was obtained from a man younger than 35 in good health and CMV-seronegative. This chain connects TRBV2 to TRBJ1-5, with D unclear. Sample: PBMCs. The CDR3 DNA follows: TGTGCCAGCAGCTCTTATAGCAATCAGCCCCAGCATTTT. Its protein is CASSSYSNQPQHF.